Below, 28 T cell receptor beta chains from the same sample are listed, as sequenced in a study of technical replicates of blood from a handful of donors. Measured with immunoSEQ multiplex PCR; TCRdb has only the in-frame clones, and not every one. This sample has about 93,000 clones, with around 95% found just once. The specimen was T cells isolated from PBMCs. All receptors come from a human donor in good health.

V and J are TRBV28 and TRBJ1-5, with D possibly TRBD1 on 6 matching bases. Germline CDR1 MDHEN, CDR2 SYDVKM. V gave up 5 bases and J gave up 9 bases, with 14 bases separating them. The CDR3 covers 13 residues. CDR3 sequence (DNA): TGTGCCAGCAGTACCCGATCACAGGGGCCCCAGCATTTT. Residues: CASSTRSQGPQHF.

This clone was observed a single time. This chain joins TRBV28 and TRBJ1-1, with TRBD1 as a possible D gene (6 bases). The V end was cut by 8 bases, the J end by 4 bases, with 14 bases between. Looked up from germline, CDR1 is MDHEN and CDR2 is SYDVKM. The CDR3 contains 13 residues. In DNA form, the CDR3 reads TGTGCCAGCTTTTACAGGGATGGCACTGAAGCTTTCTTT. Residues: CASFYRDGTEAFF.

This rearrangement joins TRBV6-5 to TRBJ1-4; 7 bases match TRBD1. Germline CDR1 MNHEY, CDR2 SVGAGI. The CDR3 is 16 amino acids. V trimming: 4 bases; J trimming: 5 bases; junction bases outside the gene matches: 10. In nucleotides, the CDR3 is TGTGCCAGCAGTTTCAGGGGGACTGCGTCAAATGAAAAACTGTTTTTT. It translates to CASSFRGTASNEKLFF.

The genes are TRBV11-2 and TRBJ1-2; D is unresolved. This CDR3 is 13 amino acids long. Germline V gene lookup returns CDR1 SGHAT and CDR2 FQNNGV. The germline V and J ends were trimmed by 1 base and 8 bases, with 11 bases remaining between them. The DNA for the CDR3 is TGTGCCAGCAGCTTAGGGCAATTACCCGGCTACACCTTC. The encoded protein is CASSLGQLPGYTF.

The chain has TRBV15 and TRBJ2-3; 7 bases are shared with TRBD2. The junction had 7 bases not matched to a gene; V was cut back by 3 bases and J by 1 base. The V gene's germline CDR1 is LNHNV and CDR2 YYDKDF (reference sequence). CDR3 size: 16 residues. Written as DNA, the CDR3 is TGTGCCACCAGCAGCCCAGCGGGGTTTCGCACAGATACGCAGTATTTT. It is translated as CATSSPAGFRTDTQYF.

The chain links TRBV6-5 to TRBJ2-7, with 10 nucleotides matching TRBD2. V trimming: 8 bases; J trimming: 5 bases; junction bases outside the gene matches: 6. The CDR3 is made up of 13 amino acids. Germline V gene lookup returns CDR1 MNHEY and CDR2 SVGAGI. CDR3 DNA: TGTGCCAGCTCGCTAGCGGGAGACCACGAGCAGTACTTC. Translated, it gives CASSLAGDHEQYF.

The gene calls are TRBV5-1 and TRBJ2-1; 10 bases agree with TRBD2. Germline trimming cut 6 bases from V and 1 base from J; bases unmatched to any gene: 7. The CDR3 length is 16 residues. In germline, CDR1 is SGHRS, CDR2 YFSETQ. CDR3 sequence reads: CASNPSGSDSYNEQFF. The CDR3 DNA is TGCGCCAGCAACCCTAGCGGGAGTGATTCCTACAATGAGCAGTTCTTC.

V and J are TRBV7-8 and TRBJ2-5; D is possibly TRBD1 (5 bases). Trimming removed 5 bases at V and 5 bases at J, with 12 bases between. The germline gives CDR1 SGHVS, CDR2 FQNEAQ. The CDR3 sequence is 13 residues long. CDR3 coding DNA: TGTGCCAGCAGCCCCCAGGGTGTGGAGACCCAGTACTTC. Translating gives CASSPQGVETQYF.

The genes are TRBV28 and TRBJ1-2; 8 bases line up with TRBD1. Germline CDR1 is MDHEN and CDR2 is SYDVKM. The CDR3 is made up of 16 amino acids. Trimming removed 3 bases from V and 0 bases from J; junction bases left unmatched: 6. CDR3 DNA sequence: TGTGCCAGCAGTTTTCCCGGGACAGGAGCTAACTATGGCTACACCTTC. It codes for CASSFPGTGANYGYTF.

This chain joins TRBV14 and TRBJ2-7; 9 nucleotides align to TRBD1. CDR1 is SGHDN and CDR2 is FVKESK in the germline V gene. CDR3 length: 14 amino acids. V shed 4 bases, J shed 5 bases, and the junction held 6 bases outside the gene matches. The CDR3 spells CASSPRTGANEQYF. Here the CDR3 DNA reads TGTGCCAGCAGCCCCCGGACAGGGGCCAACGAGCAGTACTTC.

The CDR3 sequence is CASSLVPLGVNYGYTF. Here the CDR3 DNA reads TGCGCCAGCAGCTTGGTCCCTCTCGGTGTTAACTATGGCTACACCTTC. The chain employs TRBV5-1 and TRBJ1-2, with D unclear. Trimming cost V 0 bases and J 1 base, with 13 bases left between them. The CDR3 is 16 residues long. The germline V gene has CDR1 SGHRS and CDR2 YFSETQ.

The rearrangement joins TRBV7-3 to TRBJ1-1; D gene unclear. The CDR3 consists of 18 residues. Germline V CDR1 and CDR2: SGHTA, FQGTGA. V lost 0 bases, J lost 0 bases, and 17 bases lay in between. The CDR3 coding sequence is TGTGCCAGCAGCTTAACCCCAGGTTTCTCTGGCCTGAACACTGAAGCTTTCTTT. This gives the protein CASSLTPGFSGLNTEAFF.

The CDR3, as DNA: TGCGCCAGCAGCTTGGCCGTGGCGGGACCTAATGAAAAACTGTTTTTT. It is translated as CASSLAVAGPNEKLFF. This chain connects TRBV5-1 to TRBJ1-4, with a tentative D call TRBD1 (5 bases). Germline V CDR1 and CDR2: SGHRS, YFSETQ. The CDR3 loop spans 16 amino acids. V was clipped by 0 bases and J by 3 bases, with 12 bases between them.

This clone was detected only once. The rearrangement links TRBV2 to TRBJ2-7; TRBD2 is a possible D gene (5 bases). This CDR3 region has 14 residues. V dropped 3 bases and J dropped 1 base, with 10 bases sitting between them. The germline V gene encodes CDR1 SNHLY and CDR2 FYNNEI. The CDR3 sequence: CASSERVMSYEQYF. The DNA of the CDR3 is TGTGCCAGCAGTGAGAGGGTCATGTCCTACGAGCAGTACTTC.

This chain uses TRBV5-1 with TRBJ2-4; D may be TRBD1 (7 bases). CDR1 and CDR2 from the germline V gene are SGHRS and YFSETQ. V was shortened by 4 bases and J by 9 bases, with 17 bases between the two germline ends. The CDR3 is 14 amino acids. The DNA of the CDR3 is TGCGCCAGCAGCCCAATCTACAGGGGAGGCATTCAGTACTTC. Protein product: CASSPIYRGGIQYF.

The V call is TRBV5-1, the J call TRBJ2-2, with D perhaps TRBD2 (6 bases). CDR3 size: 15 residues. The germline V gene has CDR1 SGHRS and CDR2 YFSETQ. The V and J ends lost 4 bases and 6 bases respectively, with 16 bases between them. CDR3 residues: CASSPLRGMSGELFF. The CDR3, as DNA: TGCGCCAGCAGCCCGCTCCGGGGGATGTCCGGGGAGCTGTTTTTT.

This clone was recorded only once. V and J are TRBV7-9 and TRBJ1-1, with 11 nucleotides matching TRBD1. This CDR3 contains 14 residues. CDR1 and CDR2 (germline): SEHNR, FQNEAQ (reference sequence). The V gene end was trimmed by 2 bases and the J gene end by 7 bases; junction bases not matched to a gene: 3. The CDR3 bases are TGTGCCAGCAGCTTAACCGGGACAGGGGGTGAAGCTTTCTTT. It is translated as CASSLTGTGGEAFF.

This chain joins TRBV6-1 and TRBJ1-3, with no clear D. The length of the CDR3 is 17 residues. Trimming pared 1 base from V and 0 bases from J, leaving 13 bases between. Germline V gene sequence: CDR1 MNHNS, CDR2 SASEGT. The CDR3 region is CASSEDFAGYSGNTIYF. The CDR3 bases are TGTGCCAGCAGTGAAGATTTTGCAGGTTACTCTGGAAACACCATATATTTT.

V is TRBV18 and J is TRBJ2-1; TRBD1 aligns across 8 bases. This CDR3 region has 16 residues. J lost 9 bases, V lost 3 bases, and 13 bases had no gene match. Germline-derived CDR1 and CDR2 are KGHSH and LQKENI. CDR3 coding DNA: TGTGCCAGCTCACCCCTGACAGGGGTGGAGGGCACTGAGCAGTTCTTC. Translated: CASSPLTGVEGTEQFF.

This chain uses TRBV5-1 with TRBJ2-7; D possibly corresponds to TRBD1 (6 bases). The V and J ends lost 0 bases and 3 bases respectively, with 10 bases between them. The CDR3 is made up of 14 amino acids. CDR1 is SGHRS and CDR2 is YFSETQ in the germline V gene. The CDR3 loop is CASSLDPRGYEQYF. For the CDR3, the DNA is TGCGCCAGCAGCTTGGATCCCAGGGGCTACGAGCAGTACTTC.

V and J are TRBV7-6 and TRBJ2-7; 8 bases align to TRBD2. J gave up 6 bases and V 4 bases, and 8 bases lay outside the gene matches. Germline assignment: CDR1 SGHVS and CDR2 FNYEAQ. CDR3 size: 14 residues. Here the CDR3 reads CASSYPGTRGEQYF. The CDR3 DNA sequence: TGTGCCAGCAGCTACCCCGGGACTAGAGGCGAGCAGTACTTC.

The rearrangement uses TRBV19 and TRBJ2-2, with D maybe TRBD2 (6 bases). CDR1 is LNHDA, CDR2 SQIVND, per germline (reference sequence). The CDR3 is 15 amino acids. The germline V and J ends were trimmed by 1 base and 6 bases, with 12 bases remaining between them. The CDR3 spells CASSIVGGGAGELFF. In DNA, the CDR3 is TGTGCCAGTAGTATAGTCGGGGGTGGAGCCGGGGAGCTGTTTTTT. The entire variable domain, with the rest obtained from reference TRBV19 and TRBJ2-2, is as follows: DGGITQSPKYLFRKEGQNVTLSCEQNLNHDAMYWYRQDPGQGLRLIYYSQIVNDFQKGDIAEGYSVSREKKESFPLTVTSAQKNPTAFYLCASSIVGGGAGELFFGEGSRLTVL.

The chain recombines TRBV18 with TRBJ1-4, with 7 bases lining up with TRBD1. The CDR3 is made up of 20 amino acids. The germline V gene has CDR1 KGHSH and CDR2 LQKENI. V gave up 4 bases and J gave up 0 bases; unmatched junction bases: 17. CDR3 bases: TGTGCCAGCTCACTAAGATACCCGGGACAGTCCTTTGCAACTAATGAAAAACTGTTTTTT. Its translation: CASSLRYPGQSFATNEKLFF. Supplemented by reference TRBV18 and TRBJ1-4, the full variable domain reads NAGVMQNPRHLVRRRGQEARLRCSPMKGHSHVYWYRQLPEEGLKFMVYLQKENIIDESGMPKERFSAEFPKEGPSILRIQQVVRGDSAAYFCASSLRYPGQSFATNEKLFFGSGTQLSVL.

The genes are TRBV4-2 and TRBJ2-1; 9 bases align to TRBD2. V dropped 1 base and J dropped 7; count of bases not matched to a gene: 17. Germline lookup yields CDR1 LGHNA and CDR2 YNFKEQ. The CDR3 spans 19 residues. As DNA, the CDR3 is TGTGCCAGCAGCCAAGGGTCGGTCGCAGCGGGAGGTCATGGAAATGAGCAGTTCTTC. Amino acids: CASSQGSVAAGGHGNEQFF.

J is TRBJ2-3 and V is TRBV19; 12 bases match TRBD2. CDR3 size: 16 residues. CDR1 is LNHDA and CDR2 is SQIVND in the germline V gene (reference sequence). V was pared by 5 bases and J by 1 base, with 4 bases of the junction left unmatched. DNA for the CDR3: TGTGCCAGTAGTGTGAGGACTAGCGGGGGCACAGATACGCAGTATTTT. This codes for CASSVRTSGGTDTQYF.

The V and J genes are TRBV1 and TRBJ1-5. TRBV1 is flagged as a pseudogene. The CDR3 is made up of 15 amino acids. The chain's CDR3 is CTTPWLGSSNQPQHF. CDR3 coding DNA: TGCACCACCCCTTGGCTGGGGAGTAGCAATCAGCCCCAGCATTTT.

The chain employs TRBV19 and TRBJ2-7; 8 nucleotides match TRBD1. CDR3 length: 14 residues. Germline V gene sequence: CDR1 LNHDA, CDR2 SQIVND (reference sequence). Trimming removed 4 bases from V and 2 bases from J; junction bases left unmatched: 4. The CDR3 DNA sequence: TGTGCCAGTAGTAGTGGGGGACAGGCCTACGAGCAGTACTTC. It specifies CASSSGGQAYEQYF.

The chain employs TRBV19 and TRBJ1-1; TRBD1 matches 7 bases. From germline, CDR1 is LNHDA and CDR2 SQIVND (reference sequence). V gave up 6 bases and J gave up 4 bases; unmatched junction bases: 2. The CDR3 runs to 12 residues. The CDR3 loop is CASRQGGTEAFF. The CDR3 region has the DNA TGTGCCAGTAGGCAGGGGGGCACTGAAGCTTTCTTT.